This TCR beta chain was identified in a study of shared clonotypes between healthy human individuals. General observations from the study: On the whole, naive subsets had larger estimated richness than memory subsets had.

TCRdb's table, derived via immunoSEQ multiplex PCR, lists solely in-frame clones and lacks some. The sample comprises 2 million to 2.5 million clones, 90% to 95% of which are singletons, and approximately 0.36% rests with the top ten. About this clone: What it recognizes is unknown.

Sequenced sample: naive CD4+ T cells from PBMCs. Regarding subset: CD45RA+ positively selected. The origin of this receptor is a man aged 18 to 30 in good health. Some clones in this sample may be carry-over from other donors' samples.

CDR3 bases: TGTGCCAGCAGCTTAGACCCCGACCAGGGTGAGCAGTTCTTC. Protein sequence: CASSLDPDQGEQFF. V is TRBV7-9 and J is TRBJ2-1; D is possibly TRBD1 (5 bases). Germline CDR1 and CDR2: SEHNR and FQNEAQ (reference sequence). With 1 base removed from V and 9 bases from J, the gap between germline ends came to 13 bases. CDR3 length equals 14 residues.